These 12 T cell receptor beta chains were all obtained from the same sample, sequenced in a study of blood T cell repertoires in COVID-19. TCRdb's copy holds only in-frame clones and misses some; the assay was immunoSEQ multiplex PCR. The sample has some 250,000 clones, just under 90% seen once. Sequencing used PBMCs or T cells enriched from blood (not recorded which). These receptors were collected from a woman in her twenties or thirties with acute COVID-19.

CDR3 nucleotide sequence: TGTGCCAGCAGCGTAGCCCCCGGGACAGGGGGCGGTGGCACTGAAGCTTTCTTT. Protein product: CASSVAPGTGGGGTEAFF. V is TRBV9 and J is TRBJ1-1; TRBD1 agrees at 12 bases. V lost 0 bases and J lost 4; bases outside the gene matches: 10. Germline assignment: CDR1 SGDLS and CDR2 YYNGEE. This CDR3 has 18 amino acids.

The chain couples TRBV5-1 to TRBJ1-2, with D tentatively TRBD1 (6 bases). Trimming cost V 0 bases and J 7 bases, with 10 bases left between them. The germline CDR1 and CDR2 sequences are SGHRS and YFSETQ. This CDR3 has 13 residues. The CDR3 sequence is CASSLGSGAGYTF. The CDR3 DNA sequence: TGCGCCAGCAGCTTGGGGTCAGGGGCTGGCTACACCTTC.

This clone was seen just once. The J gene is TRBJ2-7, the V gene TRBV6-2 or TRBV6-3; weak D call: TRBD1 (5 bases). Germline V gene lookup returns CDR1 MNHEY and CDR2 SVGEGT. This CDR3 region has 15 residues. V lost 4 bases, J lost 3 bases, and 16 bases lay in between. The chain's CDR3 is CASSSRETALYEQYF. The CDR3 region has the DNA TGTGCCAGCAGTTCCCGAGAGACAGCCCTCTACGAGCAGTACTTC.

The chain links TRBV7-9 to TRBJ2-5; D may be TRBD2 (7 bases). This CDR3 is built from 13 residues. Trimming shortened V by 2 bases and J by 5 bases, and 9 bases separated the two germline ends. CDR1 and CDR2 (germline): SEHNR, FQNEAQ (reference sequence). Written as DNA, the CDR3 is TGTGCCAGCAGCTTACGGGGGGCGGAGACCCAGTACTTC. Translating gives CASSLRGAETQYF.

CDR3 protein: CASSRSGGGTDTQYF. The DNA for the CDR3 is TGTGCCAGCAGCCGTAGCGGGGGGGGCACAGATACGCAGTATTTT. The chain is built from TRBV7-9 and TRBJ2-3; the match to TRBD2 covers 11 bases. Trimming removed 5 bases from V and 1 base from J; junction bases left unmatched: 2. Germline V gene sequence: CDR1 SEHNR, CDR2 FQNEAQ (reference sequence). The CDR3 runs to 15 residues.

This chain connects TRBV11-3 to TRBJ2-3, with D possibly being TRBD2 (5 bases). The CDR3 has 14 amino acids. The germline V and J ends were trimmed by 4 bases and 0 bases, with 8 bases remaining between them. The germline V gene has CDR1 SGHNT and CDR2 YENEEA. The chain's CDR3 is CASSSRGSTDTQYF. The CDR3 nucleotides are TGTGCCAGCAGCTCACGGGGTAGCACAGATACGCAGTATTTT.

The V and J genes are TRBV6-6 and TRBJ1-2; the D is unclear. V dropped 0 bases and J dropped 3 bases, with 14 bases sitting between them. The germline V gene encodes CDR1 MNHNY and CDR2 SVGAGI (reference sequence). The CDR3 consists of 16 residues. The CDR3 is CASSYSRVSGDYGYTF. In DNA, the CDR3 is TGTGCCAGCAGTTACTCGAGGGTATCTGGCGACTATGGCTACACCTTC.

This clone occurred once. V is TRBV6-4 and J is TRBJ1-2; 9 nucleotides line up with TRBD1. Germline V gene data show CDR1 as MRHNA and CDR2 as SNTAGT. The CDR3 covers 13 residues. J lost 8 bases, V lost 6 bases, and 7 bases had no gene match. The CDR3 protein is CASSAGTGTGYTF. DNA for the CDR3: TGTGCCAGCAGCGCCGGGACAGGGACGGGCTACACCTTC.

The chain is built from TRBV28 and TRBJ2-7; D is undetermined. Trimming left V 6 bases short and J 2 bases short, with 11 bases between. The germline gives CDR1 MDHEN, CDR2 SYDVKM. The CDR3 runs to 13 residues. The CDR3 DNA reads TGTGCCAGCAGGCCCCAAACTCCCTACGAGCAGTACTTC. It codes for CASRPQTPYEQYF.

The V gene is TRBV7-9, the J gene TRBJ1-6; D is unclear. Germline V lookup: CDR1 SEHNR, CDR2 FQNEAQ (reference sequence). The V gene lost 3 bases and the J gene lost 3 bases, with 12 bases spanning the gap. The CDR3 is 16 residues long. The CDR3 nucleotides read TGTGCCAGCAGCTTTCGTTCGGGTGGCTATAATTCACCCCTCCACTTT. Its translation: CASSFRSGGYNSPLHF.

This clone was seen only a few times. J is TRBJ2-5 and V is TRBV2, with TRBD1 identical over 9 bases. J gave up 2 bases and V 6 bases, and 7 bases lay outside the gene matches. This CDR3 is built from 15 residues. Germline-derived CDR1 and CDR2 are SNHLY and FYNNEI. Here the CDR3 DNA reads TGTGCCAGCAGGGCGGACAGGGGTTATCAAGAGACCCAGTACTTC. Its protein is CASRADRGYQETQYF.

The chain is built from TRBV7-9 and TRBJ2-5, with unresolved D. V lost 5 bases and J 7 bases, leaving 11 bases between the germline ends. Germline V gene data show CDR1 as SEHNR and CDR2 as FQNEAQ (reference sequence). The CDR3 runs 12 residues. The CDR3 loop reads CASSPEMGTQYF. CDR3 sequence (DNA): TGTGCCAGCAGCCCGGAGATGGGGACCCAGTACTTC.